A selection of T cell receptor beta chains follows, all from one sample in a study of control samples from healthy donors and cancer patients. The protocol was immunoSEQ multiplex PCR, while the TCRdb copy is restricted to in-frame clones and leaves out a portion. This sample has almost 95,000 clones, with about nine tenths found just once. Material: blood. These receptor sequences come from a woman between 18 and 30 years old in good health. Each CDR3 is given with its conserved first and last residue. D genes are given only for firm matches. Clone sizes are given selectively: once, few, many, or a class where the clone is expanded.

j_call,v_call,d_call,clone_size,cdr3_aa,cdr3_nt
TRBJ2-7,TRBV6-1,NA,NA,CASSESEGIGDEQYF,TGTGCCAGCAGTGAAAGCGAGGGAATAGGCGACGAGCAGTACTTC
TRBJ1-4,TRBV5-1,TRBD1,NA,CASSPVPGQNEKLFF,TGCGCCAGCAGCCCGGTACCGGGACAGAATGAAAAACTGTTTTTT
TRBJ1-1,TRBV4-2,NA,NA,CASSLDLNTEAFF,TGTGCCAGCAGTCTGGACCTGAACACTGAAGCTTTCTTT
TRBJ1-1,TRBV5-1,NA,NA,CASRRRTVNTEAFF,TGCGCCAGCAGACGCCGGACAGTGAACACTGAAGCTTTCTTT
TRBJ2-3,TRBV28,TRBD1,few,CASSLWGQGDTDTQYF,TGTGCCAGCAGTTTATGGGGACAGGGGGACACAGATACGCAGTATTTT
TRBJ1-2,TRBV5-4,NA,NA,CASSIRTGADGYTF,TGTGCCAGCAGCATCCGGACGGGCGCGGACGGCTACACCTTC
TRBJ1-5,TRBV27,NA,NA,CASSVGGWVGSNQPQHF,TGTGCCAGCAGCGTGGGGGGGTGGGTAGGTAGCAATCAGCCCCAGCATTTT
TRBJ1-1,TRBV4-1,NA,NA,CASSQDVLERLNTEAFF,TGCGCCAGCAGCCAAGACGTACTAGAGAGGTTGAACACTGAAGCTTTCTTT
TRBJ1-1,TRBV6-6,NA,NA,CALSGTGGTEAFF,TGTGCCCTAAGCGGTACAGGCGGGACTGAAGCTTTCTTT
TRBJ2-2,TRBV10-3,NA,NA,CAISEYVDTGELFF,TGTGCCATCAGTGAATATGTGGACACCGGGGAGCTGTTTTTT
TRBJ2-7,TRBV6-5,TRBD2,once,CASRVLAGLNHEQYF,TGTGCCAGCAGGGTACTAGCGGGGTTGAACCACGAGCAGTACTTC
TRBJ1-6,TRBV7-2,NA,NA,CASSLLEGYSPLHF,TGTGCCAGCAGCTTATTGGAGGGCTACTCACCCCTCCACTTT
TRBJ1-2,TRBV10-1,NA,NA,CASAGGTPGAYGYTF,TGCGCCTCTGCTGGAGGGACTCCGGGGGCATATGGCTACACCTTC
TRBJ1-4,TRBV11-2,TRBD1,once,CASSATGTGDEKLFF,TGTGCCAGCAGCGCCACCGGGACAGGGGATGAAAAACTGTTTTTT
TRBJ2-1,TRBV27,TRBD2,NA,CASSLSGSGGNEQFF,TGTGCCAGCAGTTTATCGGGCTCGGGGGGGAATGAGCAGTTCTTC
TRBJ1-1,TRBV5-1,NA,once,CASSLKYRAEAFF,TGCGCCAGCAGCTTAAAATACAGGGCGGAAGCTTTCTTT
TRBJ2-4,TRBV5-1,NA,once,CASSLEGVAKNIQYF,TGCGCCAGCAGCTTGGAAGGAGTAGCCAAAAACATTCAGTACTTC
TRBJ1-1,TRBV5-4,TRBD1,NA,CASSFGRQGQKVAFF,TGTGCCAGCAGCTTTGGGAGACAGGGGCAGAAGGTAGCTTTCTTT
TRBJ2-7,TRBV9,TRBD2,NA,CASSVAAGDTSVGYEQYF,TGTGCCAGCAGCGTAGCTGCGGGGGATACTTCCGTAGGGTACGAGCAGTACTTC
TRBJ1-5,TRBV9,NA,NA,CASSVSGIFDQPQHF,TGTGCCAGCAGCGTCTCGGGTATCTTCGATCAGCCCCAGCATTTT
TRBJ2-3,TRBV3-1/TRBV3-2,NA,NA,CASSRKTQDTQYF,TGTGCCAGCAGTCGTAAAACCCAAGATACGCAGTATTTT
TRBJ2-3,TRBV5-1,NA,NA,CASRDIITSTDTQYF,TGCGCCAGCCGGGATATCATAACTAGCACAGATACGCAGTATTTT
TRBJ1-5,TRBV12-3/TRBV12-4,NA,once,CASSLSPNQPQHF,TGTGCCAGCAGTTTGTCACCGAATCAGCCCCAGCATTTT
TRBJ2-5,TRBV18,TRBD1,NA,CASSQTGNEETQYF,TGTGCCAGCTCACAGACAGGGAACGAAGAGACCCAGTACTTC
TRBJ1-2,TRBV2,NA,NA,CASRTANYGYTF,TGTGCCAGCAGGACAGCTAACTATGGCTACACCTTC
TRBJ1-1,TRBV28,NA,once,CASSPPWRGNTEAFF,TGTGCCAGCAGTCCGCCATGGAGGGGGAACACTGAAGCTTTCTTT
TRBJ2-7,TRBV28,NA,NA,CASSLTVYEQYF,TGTGCCAGCAGTTTGACAGTTTACGAGCAGTACTTC
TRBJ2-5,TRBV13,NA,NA,CASSQGRGEEETQYF,TGTGCCAGCAGCCAAGGTAGAGGGGAGGAAGAGACCCAGTACTTC
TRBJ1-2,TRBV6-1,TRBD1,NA,CASSEAWQGAGYTF,TGTGCCAGCAGTGAAGCGTGGCAGGGGGCGGGCTACACCTTC
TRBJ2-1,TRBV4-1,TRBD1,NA,CASSQPTGAYNEQFF,TGCGCCAGCAGCCAGCCGACAGGGGCCTACAATGAGCAGTTCTTC
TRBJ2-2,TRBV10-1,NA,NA,CATRDGVTGELFF,TGCGCCACCCGGGACGGGGTCACCGGGGAGCTGTTTTTT
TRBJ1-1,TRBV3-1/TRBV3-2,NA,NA,CASTQVGGGTEAFF,TGTGCCAGCACCCAGGTGGGGGGGGGTACTGAAGCTTTCTTT
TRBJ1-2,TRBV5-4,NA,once,CASSVQGFDYGYTF,TGTGCCAGCAGCGTGCAGGGTTTCGACTATGGCTACACCTTC
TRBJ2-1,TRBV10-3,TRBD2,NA,CAISEEGLADNEQFF,TGTGCCATCAGTGAAGAGGGACTAGCGGACAATGAGCAGTTCTTC
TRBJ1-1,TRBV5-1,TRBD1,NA,CASRSGTVNTEAFF,TGCGCCAGCAGGTCCGGGACAGTGAACACTGAAGCTTTCTTT
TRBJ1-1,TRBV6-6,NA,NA,CASQLPVGKTRDAFF,TGTGCCAGCCAGTTACCTGTCGGGAAGACCAGGGACGCTTTCTTT
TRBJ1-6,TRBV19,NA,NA,CASSIDQARWQSPLHF,TGTGCCAGTAGTATAGATCAGGCGAGGTGGCAATCACCCCTCCACTTT
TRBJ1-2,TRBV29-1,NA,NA,CSARKASGYGYTF,TGCAGCGCACGGAAGGCCTCCGGGTATGGCTACACCTTC
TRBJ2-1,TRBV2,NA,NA,CASSASYNEQFF,TGTGCCAGCAGTGCCTCCTACAATGAGCAGTTCTTC
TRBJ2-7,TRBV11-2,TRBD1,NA,CASSHGTAALTSYEQYF,TGTGCCAGCAGCCACGGGACAGCAGCGCTTACATCCTACGAGCAGTACTTC
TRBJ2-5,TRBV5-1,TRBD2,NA,CASTASGGAETQYF,TGCGCCAGCACGGCTAGCGGGGGAGCAGAGACCCAGTACTTC
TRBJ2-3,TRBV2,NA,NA,CASSEDRNFSTDTQYF,TGTGCCAGCAGTGAAGACAGAAACTTTAGCACAGATACGCAGTATTTT
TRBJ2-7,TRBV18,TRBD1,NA,CASSPGTAQTYEQYF,TGTGCCAGCTCACCGGGGACAGCCCAAACCTACGAGCAGTACTTC
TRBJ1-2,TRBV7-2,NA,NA,CASSLAGSGGYTF,TGTGCCAGCAGCTTAGCGGGCTCCGGCGGCTACACCTTC
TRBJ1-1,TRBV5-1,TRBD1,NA,CASSPGTDTEAFF,TGCGCCAGCAGCCCGGGGACAGACACTGAAGCTTTCTTT
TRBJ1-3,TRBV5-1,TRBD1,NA,CASSSGGGNTIYF,TGCGCCAGCAGTTCAGGGGGCGGAAACACCATATATTTT